This is a list of T cell receptor beta chains from one sample in a study of T cell repertoires in cytomegalovirus infection. TCRdb recomputed calls from the reads with MiXCR, one row per CDR3 protein. This table holds about 740,000 distinct CDR3 sequences, roughly 36% found once. Specimen: PBMCs. These receptors were collected from a human donor in good health (CMV status not recorded). Some clones in this sample may be carry-over from other donors' samples. CDR3s include the opening cysteine and the closing phenylalanine or tryptophan. Each record gives: J gene, clone size, D gene, V gene, CDR3 protein, CDR3 DNA. The D gene is left open where the match is weak. Some rows mark clone size as missing; the rest say once, few, many or name a class of expanded clone.

TRBJ2-2,few,-,TRBV7-8,CASSPMGKNTGELFF,TGTGCCAGCAGCCCTATGGGAAAGAACACCGGGGAGCTGTTTTTT
TRBJ2-5,few,-,TRBV19,CASSMDGQETQYF,TGTGCCAGTAGTATGGATGGTCAGGAGACCCAGTACTTC
TRBJ2-7,-,-,TRBV4-1,CASSRTPSTYEQYF,TGCGCCAGCAGCCGAACACCCTCGACCTACGAGCAGTACTTC
TRBJ1-2,-,-,TRBV6-2/TRBV6-3,CASSYDRGRGYGYTF,TGTGCCAGCAGTTACGACCGGGGGCGCGGGTATGGCTACACCTTC
TRBJ1-6,few,-,TRBV12-3/TRBV12-4,CASSFDRQNNSPLHF,TGTGCCAGCAGTTTCGATCGACAGAATAATTCACCCCTCCACTTT
TRBJ2-6,many,TRBD1,TRBV7-2,CASSRTGVGANVLTF,TGTGCCAGCAGCCGGACAGGGGTCGGGGCCAACGTCCTGACTTTC
TRBJ2-3,-,TRBD2,TRBV27,CASSILSGGPADTQYF,TGTGCCAGCAGTATCCTTAGCGGGGGGCCAGCAGATACGCAGTATTTT
TRBJ2-4,-,TRBD2,TRBV27,CASRGLAGGPKAKNIQYF,TGTGCCAGCAGGGGACTAGCGGGAGGACCAAAAGCCAAAAACATTCAGTACTTC
TRBJ2-7,many,-,TRBV7-6,CASSKLDTYEQYF,TGTGCCAGCAGTAAGCTAGACACCTACGAGCAGTACTTC
TRBJ1-5,few,-,TRBV14,CASSQGPGRPQHF,TGTGCCAGCAGCCAAGGTCCAGGGCGGCCCCAGCATTTT
TRBJ2-7,many,-,TRBV7-6,CASSLGPDPPLEQYF,TGTGCCAGCAGCTTAGGTCCGGACCCACCTCTCGAGCAGTACTTC
TRBJ1-2,few,-,TRBV27,CASSFSGGDGYYGYTF,TGTGCCAGCAGTTTTTCAGGAGGGGATGGCTACTATGGCTACACCTTC
TRBJ1-1,-,-,TRBV30,CAWSAISIEAFF,TGTGCCTGGAGTGCGATAAGCATTGAAGCTTTCTTT
TRBJ2-3,-,-,TRBV24-1,CATGGESTDTQYF,TGTGCCACCGGAGGGGAGAGCACAGATACGCAGTATTTT
TRBJ1-2,-,-,TRBV20-1,CSVRPRTASRRGYTF,TGCAGTGTTCGACCCCGGACAGCCAGTCGTAGGGGCTACACCTTC
TRBJ1-6,-,TRBD1,TRBV10-3,CAISLTGNSSPLHF,TGTGCCATCAGCTTGACAGGGAACAGCTCACCCCTCCACTTT
TRBJ1-2,few,-,TRBV6-1,CASSEQRTLYGYTF,TGTGCCAGCAGTGAACAGCGTACACTCTATGGCTACACCTTC
TRBJ2-3,-,-,TRBV6-5,CASRPGSRSTDTQYF,TGTGCCAGCAGGCCAGGGAGTCGGAGCACAGATACGCAGTATTTT
TRBJ1-5,-,TRBD1,TRBV20-1,CSALPGQASNQPQHF,TGCAGTGCCCTACCTGGACAGGCTAGCAATCAGCCCCAGCATTTT
TRBJ1-4,-,-,TRBV7-2,CASSFRGGGRNEKLFF,TGTGCCAGCAGTTTTAGGGGGGGGGGGCGGAATGAAAAACTGTTTTTT
TRBJ2-3,-,-,TRBV12-3/TRBV12-4,CASSLDPFRDTQYF,TGTGCCAGCAGTTTGGACCCCTTCAGGGATACGCAGTATTTT
TRBJ2-3,few,TRBD1,TRBV7-9,CASSQDRGTQYF,TGTGCCAGCAGCCAAGACAGGGGAACGCAGTATTTT
TRBJ2-1,-,-,TRBV6-2/TRBV6-3,CASSYRPGRKGSYNEQFF,TGTGCCAGCAGTTACCGACCTGGGCGGAAAGGCTCCTACAATGAGCAGTTCTTC
TRBJ2-2,-,-,TRBV2,CASIPDIDTGELFF,TGTGCCAGCATCCCCGACATCGACACCGGGGAGCTGTTTTTT
TRBJ2-5,-,TRBD2,TRBV28,CASRAGTSLETQYF,TGTGCCAGCAGGGCCGGGACTAGCCTAGAGACCCAGTACTTC
TRBJ2-1,many,-,TRBV7-9,CASSPRLSPKGNEQFF,TGTGCCAGCAGCCCCCGCTTATCCCCCAAAGGAAATGAGCAGTTCTTC
TRBJ2-7,-,-,TRBV19,CASSIEGGRGYEQYF,TGTGCCAGTAGTATAGAAGGTGGCAGGGGTTACGAGCAGTACTTC
TRBJ1-2,-,TRBD1,TRBV11-1,CASSRTGTGGNYGYTF,TGTGCCAGCAGCCGAACCGGGACAGGAGGCAACTATGGCTACACCTTC
TRBJ2-7,many,TRBD2,TRBV7-8,CASSLPLGTSGFLYEQYF,TGTGCCAGCAGCTTACCCCTTGGGACTAGCGGGTTCCTCTACGAGCAGTACTTC
TRBJ2-3,many,TRBD2,TRBV27,CASSSLAGGSDTQYF,TGTGCCAGCAGTTCCCTAGCGGGAGGTTCAGATACGCAGTATTTT
TRBJ1-1,few,TRBD1,TRBV4-2,CASSQSGTAGTEAFF,TGTGCCAGCAGCCAATCCGGGACAGCTGGCACTGAAGCTTTCTTT
TRBJ2-6,many,-,TRBV7-6,CASSLVPGGGANVLTF,TGTGCCAGCAGCTTAGTTCCGGGTGGCGGGGCCAACGTCCTGACTTTC
TRBJ2-7,many,TRBD2,TRBV7-8,CASSFREGDDEQYF,TGTGCCAGCAGCTTTCGGGAGGGTGACGACGAGCAGTACTTC
TRBJ2-5,few,-,TRBV28,CASSLPLGPSGETQYF,TGTGCCAGCAGTTTACCCTTAGGGCCAAGTGGGGAGACCCAGTACTTC
TRBJ2-7,few,TRBD1,TRBV28,CASSTGKAYYEQYF,TGTGCCAGCTCGACAGGGAAGGCTTACTACGAGCAGTACTTC
TRBJ2-5,-,TRBD2,TRBV28,CASSPWAGPGRETQYF,TGTGCCAGCAGTCCCTGGGCGGGACCCGGGAGGGAGACCCAGTACTTC
TRBJ2-7,-,TRBD1,TRBV7-2,CASSLSYGTENEQYF,TGTGCCAGCAGCTTAAGTTACGGGACAGAGAATGAGCAGTACTTC
TRBJ1-1,-,-,TRBV6-2/TRBV6-3,CASKNSMNTEAFF,TGTGCCAGCAAGAACAGCATGAACACTGAAGCTTTCTTT
TRBJ1-1,-,-,TRBV2,CASSTLLRAFF,TGTGCCAGCAGTACCCTACTTCGAGCTTTCTTT
TRBJ1-1,many,-,TRBV19,CASSTESTVLNTEAFF,TGTGCCAGTAGTACCGAATCGACAGTTCTGAACACTGAAGCTTTCTTT
TRBJ1-5,few,-,TRBV19,CASNSEGTQPQHF,TGTGCCAGTAACTCTGAGGGGACTCAGCCCCAGCATTTT
TRBJ2-3,-,-,TRBV12-3/TRBV12-4,CASSRLSSTDTQYF,TGTGCCAGCAGCCGTCTTTCTAGCACAGATACGCAGTATTTT